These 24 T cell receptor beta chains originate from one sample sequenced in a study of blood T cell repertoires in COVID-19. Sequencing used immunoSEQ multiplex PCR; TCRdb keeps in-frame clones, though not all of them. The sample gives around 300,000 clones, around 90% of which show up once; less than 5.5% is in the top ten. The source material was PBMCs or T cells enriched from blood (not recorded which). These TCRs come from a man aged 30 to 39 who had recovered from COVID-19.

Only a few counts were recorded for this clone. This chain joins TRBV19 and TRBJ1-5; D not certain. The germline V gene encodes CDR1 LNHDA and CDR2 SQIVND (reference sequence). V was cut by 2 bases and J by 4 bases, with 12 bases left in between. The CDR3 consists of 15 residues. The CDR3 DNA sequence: TGTGCCAGTAGTATAACCGGGATCCGAAATCAGCCCCAGCATTTT. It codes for CASSITGIRNQPQHF.

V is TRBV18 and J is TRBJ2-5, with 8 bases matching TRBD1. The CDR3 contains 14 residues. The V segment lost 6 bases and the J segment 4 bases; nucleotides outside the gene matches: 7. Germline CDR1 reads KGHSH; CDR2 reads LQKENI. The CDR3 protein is CASSRGQGAETQYF. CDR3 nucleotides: TGTGCCAGCTCTCGCGGACAGGGAGCAGAGACCCAGTACTTC.

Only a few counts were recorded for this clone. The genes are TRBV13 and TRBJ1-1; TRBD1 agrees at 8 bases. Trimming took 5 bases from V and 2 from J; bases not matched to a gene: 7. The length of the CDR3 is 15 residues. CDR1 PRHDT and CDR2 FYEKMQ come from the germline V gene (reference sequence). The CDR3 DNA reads TGTGCCAGCAGCCCAGACAGGGGACCTAACACTGAAGCTTTCTTT. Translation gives CASSPDRGPNTEAFF.

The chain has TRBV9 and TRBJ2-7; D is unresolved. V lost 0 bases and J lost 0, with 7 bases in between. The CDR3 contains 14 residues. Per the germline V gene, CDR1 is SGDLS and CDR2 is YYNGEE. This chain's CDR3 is CASSVGASSYEQYF. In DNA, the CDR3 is TGTGCCAGCAGCGTAGGGGCCTCCTCCTACGAGCAGTACTTC.

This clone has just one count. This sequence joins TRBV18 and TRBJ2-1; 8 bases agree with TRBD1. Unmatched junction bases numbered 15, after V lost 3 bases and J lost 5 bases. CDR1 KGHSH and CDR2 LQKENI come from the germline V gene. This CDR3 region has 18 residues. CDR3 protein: CASSPPLLDRVRDNEQFF. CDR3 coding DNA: TGTGCCAGCTCACCCCCCTTACTGGACAGGGTTAGGGACAATGAGCAGTTCTTC. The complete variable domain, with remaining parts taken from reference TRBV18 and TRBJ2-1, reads NAGVMQNPRHLVRRRGQEARLRCSPMKGHSHVYWYRQLPEEGLKFMVYLQKENIIDESGMPKERFSAEFPKEGPSILRIQQVVRGDSAAYFCASSPPLLDRVRDNEQFFGPGTRLTVL.

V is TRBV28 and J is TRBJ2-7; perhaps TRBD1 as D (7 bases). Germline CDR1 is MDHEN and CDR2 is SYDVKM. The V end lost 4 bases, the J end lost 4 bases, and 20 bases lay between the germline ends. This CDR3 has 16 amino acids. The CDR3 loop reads CASSYSDRVGGYEQYF. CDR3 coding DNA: TGTGCCAGCAGTTACTCAGACAGGGTGGGGGGATACGAGCAGTACTTC. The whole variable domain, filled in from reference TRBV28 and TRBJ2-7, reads DVKVTQSSRYLVKRTGEKVFLECVQDMDHENMFWYRQDPGLGLRLIYFSYDVKMKEKGDIPEGYSVSREKKERFSLILESASTNQTSMYLCASSYSDRVGGYEQYFGPGTRLTVT.

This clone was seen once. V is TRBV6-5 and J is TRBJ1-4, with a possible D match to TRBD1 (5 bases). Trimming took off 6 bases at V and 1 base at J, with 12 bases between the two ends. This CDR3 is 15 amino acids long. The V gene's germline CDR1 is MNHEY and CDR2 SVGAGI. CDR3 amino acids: CASSRAKETNEKLFF. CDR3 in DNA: TGTGCCAGCAGCAGGGCGAAGGAAACTAATGAAAAACTGTTTTTT.

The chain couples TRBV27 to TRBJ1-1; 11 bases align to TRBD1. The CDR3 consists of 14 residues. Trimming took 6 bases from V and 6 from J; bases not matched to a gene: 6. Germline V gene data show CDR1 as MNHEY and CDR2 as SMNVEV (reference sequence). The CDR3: CASRDRGLFAEAFF. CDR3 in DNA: TGTGCCAGCAGGGACAGGGGGCTTTTCGCTGAAGCTTTCTTT.

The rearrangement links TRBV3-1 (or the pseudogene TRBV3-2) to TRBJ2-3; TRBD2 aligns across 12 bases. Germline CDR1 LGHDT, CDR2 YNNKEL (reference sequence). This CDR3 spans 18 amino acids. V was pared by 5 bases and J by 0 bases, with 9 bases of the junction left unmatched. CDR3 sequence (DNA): TGTGCCAGCAGCGATGAGACTAGCGGGGGAGCTAGCACAGATACGCAGTATTTT. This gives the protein CASSDETSGGASTDTQYF.

The chain's CDR3 is CASSEAPAGEAFF. The CDR3 DNA is TGTGCCAGCAGTGAAGCGCCGGCAGGTGAAGCTTTCTTT. This chain connects TRBV2 to TRBJ1-1, with D unclear. CDR1 and CDR2 (germline): SNHLY, FYNNEI. The CDR3 length is 13 residues. Trimming pared 0 bases from V and 7 bases from J, leaving 9 bases between.

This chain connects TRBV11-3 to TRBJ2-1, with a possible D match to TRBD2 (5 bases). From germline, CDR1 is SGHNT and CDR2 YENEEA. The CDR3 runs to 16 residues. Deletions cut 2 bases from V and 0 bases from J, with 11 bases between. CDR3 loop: CASSLSGGYSYNEQFF. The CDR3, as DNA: TGTGCCAGCAGCTTAAGCGGCGGATACTCCTACAATGAGCAGTTCTTC.

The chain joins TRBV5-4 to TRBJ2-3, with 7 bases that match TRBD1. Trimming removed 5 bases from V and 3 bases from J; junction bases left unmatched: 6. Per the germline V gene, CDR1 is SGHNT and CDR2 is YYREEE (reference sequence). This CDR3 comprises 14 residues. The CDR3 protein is CASSSGTVTDTQYF. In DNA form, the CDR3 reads TGTGCCAGCAGTTCCGGGACAGTTACAGATACGCAGTATTTT.

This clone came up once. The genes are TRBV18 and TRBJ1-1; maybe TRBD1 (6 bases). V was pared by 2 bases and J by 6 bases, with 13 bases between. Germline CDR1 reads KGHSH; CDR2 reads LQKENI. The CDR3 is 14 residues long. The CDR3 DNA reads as TGTGCCAGCTCACCATTACAGGGTTCGGCTGAAGCTTTCTTT. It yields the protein CASSPLQGSAEAFF.

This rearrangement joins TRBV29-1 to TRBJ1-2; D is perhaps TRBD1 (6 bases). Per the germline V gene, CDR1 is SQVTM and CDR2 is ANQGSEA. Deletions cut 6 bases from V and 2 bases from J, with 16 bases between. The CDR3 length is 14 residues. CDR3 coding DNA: TGCAGCGTCGGTTGGGGGGGCTCGAACTATGGCTACACCTTC. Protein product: CSVGWGGSNYGYTF.

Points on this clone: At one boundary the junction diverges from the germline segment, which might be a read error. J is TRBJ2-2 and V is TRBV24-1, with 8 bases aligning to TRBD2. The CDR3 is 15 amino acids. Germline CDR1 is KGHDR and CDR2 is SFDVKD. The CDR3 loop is CATRDSGLGAGELFF. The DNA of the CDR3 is TGTGCCACCAGAGATTCGGGACTAGGTGCCGGGGAGCTGTTTTTT.

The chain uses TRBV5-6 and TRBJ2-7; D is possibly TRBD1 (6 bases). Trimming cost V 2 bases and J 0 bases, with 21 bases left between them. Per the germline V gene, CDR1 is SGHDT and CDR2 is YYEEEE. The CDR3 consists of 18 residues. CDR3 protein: CASSFEAGARLDSYEQYF. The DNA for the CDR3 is TGTGCCAGCAGCTTCGAGGCAGGGGCCCGGCTTGACTCCTACGAGCAGTACTTC.

In DNA, the CDR3 is TGCGCCAGCAGAGCCCAGGGGGTGGATAATTCACCCCTCCACTTT. Its protein product is CASRAQGVDNSPLHF. The chain links TRBV10-2 to TRBJ1-6, with TRBD1 matching over 7 bases. After removal of 6 bases from V and 5 bases from J, the junction contained 7 bases not matched to a gene. This CDR3 has 15 amino acids. CDR1 is WSHSY, CDR2 SAAADI, per germline.

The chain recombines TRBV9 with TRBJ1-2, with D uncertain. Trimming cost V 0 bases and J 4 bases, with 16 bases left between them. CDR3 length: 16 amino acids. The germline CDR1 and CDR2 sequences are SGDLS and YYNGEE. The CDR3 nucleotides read TGTGCCAGCAGCGTAGAGAGAAGGGCGGGGTTCTATGGCTACACCTTC. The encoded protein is CASSVERRAGFYGYTF.

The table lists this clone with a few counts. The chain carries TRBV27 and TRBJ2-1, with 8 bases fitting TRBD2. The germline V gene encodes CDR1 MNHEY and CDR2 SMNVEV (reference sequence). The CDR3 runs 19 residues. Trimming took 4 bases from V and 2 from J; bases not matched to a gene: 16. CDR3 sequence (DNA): TGTGCCAGCAGTTACCGGGCCGACTCAACAGCGGGGGCCTACAATGAGCAGTTCTTC. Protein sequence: CASSYRADSTAGAYNEQFF.

The CDR3 reads CASSPYSGNTIYF. DNA of the CDR3: TGTGCCAGCAGCCCTTACTCTGGAAACACCATATATTTT. This chain uses TRBV7-3 with TRBJ1-3; D not certain. The V end lost 5 bases, the J end lost 0 bases, and 5 bases lay between the germline ends. The germline V gene has CDR1 SGHTA and CDR2 FQGTGA. This CDR3 has 13 amino acids.

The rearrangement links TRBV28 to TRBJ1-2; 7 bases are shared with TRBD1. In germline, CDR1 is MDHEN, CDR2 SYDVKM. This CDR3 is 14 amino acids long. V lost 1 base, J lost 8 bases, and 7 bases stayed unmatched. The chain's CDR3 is CASSLLGEGAGYTF. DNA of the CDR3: TGTGCCAGCAGTTTATTAGGTGAGGGGGCCGGCTACACCTTC.

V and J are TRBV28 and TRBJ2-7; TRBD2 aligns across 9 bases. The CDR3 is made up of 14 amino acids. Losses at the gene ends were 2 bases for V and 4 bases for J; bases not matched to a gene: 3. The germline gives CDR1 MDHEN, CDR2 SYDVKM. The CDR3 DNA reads TGTGCCAGCAGTTTACGCGGGGGGGTATACGAGCAGTACTTC. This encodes CASSLRGGVYEQYF.

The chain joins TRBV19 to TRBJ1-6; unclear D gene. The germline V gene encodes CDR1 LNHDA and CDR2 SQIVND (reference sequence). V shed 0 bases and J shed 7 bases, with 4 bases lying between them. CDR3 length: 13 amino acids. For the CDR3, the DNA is TGTGCCAGTAGTATAGAAGAGAATTCACCCCTCCACTTT. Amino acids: CASSIEENSPLHF.

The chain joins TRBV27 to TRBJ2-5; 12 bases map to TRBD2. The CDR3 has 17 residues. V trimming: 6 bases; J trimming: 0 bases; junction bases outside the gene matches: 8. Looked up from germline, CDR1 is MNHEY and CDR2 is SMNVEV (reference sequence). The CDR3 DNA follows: TGTGCCAGCAGCCGGACCGGACTAGCGGGGAACCAAGAGACCCAGTACTTC. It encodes CASSRTGLAGNQETQYF.